The rows below give T cell receptor beta chains drawn from one sample of a study of cytomegalovirus exposure and HLA in healthy donors. Sequencing used immunoSEQ multiplex PCR; TCRdb keeps in-frame clones, though not all of them. The data show about 120,000 clones, around three quarters seen once. Sequenced: PBMCs. These receptor sequences come from a woman aged 18-30 years in good health and CMV-seropositive. Both conserved end residues are part of each CDR3. Fields, in order: J gene, clone size, V gene, D gene, CDR3 protein, CDR3 DNA. D genes are given only for firm matches. Rows may omit the clone size; those that give it use once, few, many or a size class.

j_gene: TRBJ1-2; abundance: .; v_gene: TRBV25-1; d_gene: .; CDR3aa: CASSEPLAGAFGYTF; CDR3nt: TGTGCCAGCAGTGAACCCCTGGCAGGGGCTTTTGGCTACACCTTC
j_gene: TRBJ2-7; abundance: once; v_gene: TRBV15; d_gene: .; CDR3aa: CATSRDPAGSSYEQYF; CDR3nt: TGTGCCACCAGCAGAGATCCTGCGGGGAGCTCCTACGAGCAGTACTTC
j_gene: TRBJ1-1; abundance: .; v_gene: TRBV6-5; d_gene: .; CDR3aa: CASSYATVNTEAFF; CDR3nt: TGTGCCAGCAGTTACGCGACAGTAAACACTGAAGCTTTCTTT
j_gene: TRBJ2-5; abundance: .; v_gene: TRBV7-3; d_gene: TRBD1; CDR3aa: CASSPTGLQETQYF; CDR3nt: TGTGCCAGCAGCCCGACAGGGCTCCAAGAGACCCAGTACTTC
j_gene: TRBJ1-1; abundance: few; v_gene: TRBV11-3; d_gene: .; CDR3aa: CASTGRRRNTEAFF; CDR3nt: TGTGCCAGCACCGGACGGAGGAGAAACACTGAAGCTTTCTTT
j_gene: TRBJ2-1; abundance: .; v_gene: TRBV10-3; d_gene: .; CDR3aa: CAISEIDEQFF; CDR3nt: TGTGCCATCAGTGAAATCGATGAGCAGTTCTTC
j_gene: TRBJ2-1; abundance: .; v_gene: TRBV7-6; d_gene: .; CDR3aa: CASSPRREKYNEQFF; CDR3nt: TGTGCCAGCAGCCCGAGACGGGAGAAATACAATGAGCAGTTCTTC
j_gene: TRBJ2-5; abundance: .; v_gene: TRBV14; d_gene: .; CDR3aa: CASSQDTGSTQYF; CDR3nt: TGTGCCAGCAGCCAAGATACGGGATCGACCCAGTACTTC
j_gene: TRBJ2-3; abundance: .; v_gene: TRBV28; d_gene: TRBD2; CDR3aa: CASSKSGTSTDTQYF; CDR3nt: TGTGCCAGCTCTAAAAGCGGGACCTCCACAGATACGCAGTATTTT
j_gene: TRBJ1-5; abundance: .; v_gene: TRBV11-2; d_gene: .; CDR3aa: CASSFNIRQPQHF; CDR3nt: TGTGCCAGCAGCTTTAATATCCGTCAGCCCCAGCATTTT